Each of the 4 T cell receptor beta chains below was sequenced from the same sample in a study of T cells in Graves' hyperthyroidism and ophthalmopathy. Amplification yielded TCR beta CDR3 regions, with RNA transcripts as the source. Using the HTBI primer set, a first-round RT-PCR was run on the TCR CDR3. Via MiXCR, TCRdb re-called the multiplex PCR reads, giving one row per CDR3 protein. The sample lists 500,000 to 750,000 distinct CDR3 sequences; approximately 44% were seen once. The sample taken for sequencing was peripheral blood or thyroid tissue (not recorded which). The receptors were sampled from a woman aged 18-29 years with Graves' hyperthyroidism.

The CDR3 here is CSARGPTDSPLHF. CDR3 sequence (DNA): TGCAGTGCTAGGGGACCCACCGACTCACCCCTCCACTTT. The chain is built from TRBV20-1 and TRBJ1-6, with a possible D match to TRBD1 (5 bases). V was cut by 3 bases and J by 10 bases, with 13 bases left in between. CDR3 length equals 13 residues. CDR1 is DFQATT, CDR2 SNEGSKA, per germline (reference sequence).

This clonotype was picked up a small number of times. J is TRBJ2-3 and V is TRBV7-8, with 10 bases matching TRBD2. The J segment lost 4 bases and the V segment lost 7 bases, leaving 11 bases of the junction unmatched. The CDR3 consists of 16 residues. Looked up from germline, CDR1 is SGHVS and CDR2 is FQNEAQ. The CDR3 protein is CASNSSGRLEADTQYF. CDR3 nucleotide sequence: TGTGCCAGCAACTCTAGCGGGAGACTAGAGGCAGATACGCAGTATTTT.

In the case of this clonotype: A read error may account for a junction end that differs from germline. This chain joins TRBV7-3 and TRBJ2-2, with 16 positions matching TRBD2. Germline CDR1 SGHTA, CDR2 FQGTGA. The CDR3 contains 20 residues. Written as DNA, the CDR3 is TGCGCCAGCAGCCAAGACCCGGGACTAGCGGGAGGGCGCCACACCGGGGAGCTGTTTTTT. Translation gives CASSQDPGLAGGRHTGELFF.

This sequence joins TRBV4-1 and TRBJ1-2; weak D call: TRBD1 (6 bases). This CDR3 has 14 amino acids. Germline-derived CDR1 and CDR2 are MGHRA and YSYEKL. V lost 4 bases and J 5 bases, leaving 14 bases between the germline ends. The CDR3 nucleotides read TGCGCCAGCAGCCCGCGGGAGGGGGAGTATGGCTACACCTTC. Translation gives CASSPREGEYGYTF.